This is a list of T cell receptor beta chains from one sample in a study of CD4+ T cells in melanoma. The table came from immunoSEQ multiplex PCR; TCRdb's copy has only in-frame clones and leaves some out. The sample lists over 45,000 clones, 55% to 75% seen once, with roughly 4.5% in the top ten. The sequencing input was tumor tissue. The source of these receptors is a human donor with melanoma. CDR3s include the opening cysteine and the closing phenylalanine or tryptophan. A D gene is named only where the DNA matches it firmly. A clone size is listed for some rows: how often the clone was seen (once, few, many), or a class if it is expanded.

V	D	size	J	CDR3	DNA
TRBV10-3	TRBD2	NA	TRBJ2-7	CAISEEPGTSGGYEQYF	TGTGCCATCAGTGAGGAGCCCGGGACTAGCGGGGGCTACGAGCAGTACTTC
TRBV6-1	NA	NA	TRBJ1-2	CASRGLGTHNGYTF	TGTGCCAGCAGAGGACTCGGGACACACAATGGCTACACCTTC
TRBV7-9	NA	medium-sized	TRBJ2-7	CASSPPFRNYEQYF	TGTGCCAGCAGCCCCCCATTTCGAAACTACGAGCAGTACTTC
TRBV14	NA	few	TRBJ1-4	CASSQDYGANEKLFF	TGTGCCAGCAGCCAAGATTACGGGGCTAATGAAAAACTGTTTTTT
TRBV28	TRBD1	NA	TRBJ1-1	CASSSGGTEAFF	TGTGCCAGCAGTTCAGGGGGCACTGAAGCTTTCTTT
TRBV27	NA	NA	TRBJ1-5	CASRGSNQPQHF	TGTGCCAGCAGGGGGTCCAATCAGCCCCAGCATTTT
TRBV11-2	NA	NA	TRBJ1-1	CASSLRGEGTEAFF	TGTGCCAGCAGCTTAAGGGGGGAGGGCACTGAAGCTTTCTTT
TRBV6-1	NA	NA	TRBJ1-2	CASSEQAAANYGYTF	TGTGCCAGCAGTGAACAGGCTGCAGCTAACTATGGCTACACCTTC
TRBV4-3	NA	NA	TRBJ1-1	CASSQGPGIEAFF	TGCGCCAGCAGCCAAGGTCCTGGGATTGAAGCTTTCTTT
TRBV2	NA	many	TRBJ2-5	CASRNFPERETQYF	TGTGCCAGCAGGAATTTTCCGGAGAGAGAGACCCAGTACTTC
TRBV30	NA	NA	TRBJ2-7	CAWTASSYEQYF	TGTGCCTGGACTGCGAGCTCCTACGAGCAGTACTTC
TRBV28	NA	few	TRBJ2-5	CASSAPGTKETQYF	TGTGCCAGCAGTGCACCCGGGACAAAAGAGACCCAGTACTTC
TRBV7-3	NA	NA	TRBJ1-6	CASSRDGFFSPLHF	TGTGCCAGCAGCCGGGACGGGTTTTTTTCACCCCTCCACTTT
TRBV10-3	NA	NA	TRBJ2-2	CAISESNRVTGELFF	TGTGCCATCAGTGAGTCGAACAGGGTCACCGGGGAGCTGTTTTTT
TRBV30	TRBD2	NA	TRBJ2-7	CAWSADKWTSGGNSYEQYF	TGTGCCTGGAGTGCCGATAAATGGACTAGCGGGGGTAACTCCTACGAGCAGTACTTC
TRBV9	TRBD1	NA	TRBJ1-2	CASSGDRGDYGYTF	TGTGCCAGCAGCGGGGACAGGGGCGACTATGGCTACACCTTC
TRBV7-9	TRBD2	NA	TRBJ2-1	CASSLSERGVSYNEQFF	TGTGCCAGCAGCTTATCGGAGCGGGGGGTTTCCTACAATGAGCAGTTCTTC
TRBV29-1	NA	NA	TRBJ1-1	CSVYADTEAFF	TGCAGCGTTTACGCGGACACTGAAGCTTTCTTT
TRBV4-3	TRBD1	NA	TRBJ1-6	CASSQDRTGRSPLHF	TGCGCCAGCAGCCAAGATAGGACAGGTCGATCACCCCTCCACTTT
TRBV7-2	NA	NA	TRBJ2-7	CASSLGTYSYEQYF	TGTGCCAGCAGCTTAGGGACTTACTCCTACGAGCAGTACTTC